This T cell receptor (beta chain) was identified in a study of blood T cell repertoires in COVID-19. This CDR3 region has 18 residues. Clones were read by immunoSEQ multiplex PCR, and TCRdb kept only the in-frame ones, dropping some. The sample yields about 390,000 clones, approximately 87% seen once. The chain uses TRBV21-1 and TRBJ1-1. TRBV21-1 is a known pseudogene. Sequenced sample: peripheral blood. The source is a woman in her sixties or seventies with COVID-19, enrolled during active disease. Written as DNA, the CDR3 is TGTGCCAGCAGCAAAAACCCGCGGTCGTCGAGCGGGAACACTGAAGCTTTCTTT. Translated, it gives CASSKNPRSSSGNTEAFF.